Presented here are 21 T cell receptor beta chains from one specimen sequenced in a study of identical twins. TCRdb itself ran the 5' RACE reads through MiXCR, one entry per CDR3 protein. The sample has 300,000 to 350,000 distinct CDR3 sequences; roughly an eighth are singletons. This sample also belongs to another study, concerning yellow fever vaccine responses in identical twins.

The sequencing input was CD8+ T cells sorted from blood. The receptors originated from a woman under 30 in good health.

This clonotype was seen a few times. The V and J genes are TRBV5-1 and TRBJ2-1; D might be TRBD2 (6 bases). CDR1 is SGHRS, CDR2 YFSETQ, per germline. The CDR3 consists of 13 residues. V dropped 3 bases and J dropped 8 bases, with 12 bases sitting between them. The CDR3 sequence is CASSSGVPDEQFF. The CDR3 bases are TGCGCCAGCAGCTCGGGAGTCCCCGATGAGCAGTTCTTC.

The chain uses TRBV7-8 and TRBJ2-1; TRBD2 matches at 12 bases. With 5 bases clipped from V and 15 bases from J, the junction kept 14 bases outside the gene matches. The CDR3 is 15 amino acids. CDR1 and CDR2 from the germline V gene are SGHVS and FQNEAQ. CDR3 sequence: CASSARLAGVDWLFF. The CDR3 DNA follows: TGTGCCAGCAGCGCTAGACTAGCGGGAGTTGACTGGCTGTTCTTC.

The chain combines TRBV15 with TRBJ2-1; no reliable D call. Germline V CDR1 and CDR2: LNHNV, YYDKDF (reference sequence). This CDR3 region has 15 residues. The V gene lost 2 bases and the J gene lost 8 bases, with 16 bases spanning the gap. The CDR3 sequence is CATSRSDSCWDEQFF. In DNA form, the CDR3 reads TGTGCCACCAGCAGAAGCGATTCGTGTTGGGATGAGCAGTTCTTC.

This clonotype came up a few times. This rearrangement joins TRBV4-1 to TRBJ2-2, with D tentatively TRBD1 (6 bases). CDR1 is MGHRA, CDR2 YSYEKL, per germline. Deletions cut 3 bases from V and 3 bases from J, with 14 bases between. The CDR3 covers 16 residues. CDR3 sequence (DNA): TGCGCCAGCAGCCACCGGCCCCCAGGGGACACCGGGGAGCTGTTTTTT. Translation gives CASSHRPPGDTGELFF.

This sequence joins TRBV20-1 and TRBJ2-3, with a weak D call TRBD2 (6 bases). The CDR3 spans 14 residues. V was shortened by 0 bases and J by 0 bases, with 7 bases between the two germline ends. Germline V gives CDR1 DFQATT, CDR2 SNEGSKA (reference sequence). The CDR3 is CSAREDYSTDTQYF. The CDR3, as DNA: TGCAGTGCTAGAGAGGACTATAGCACAGATACGCAGTATTTT.

This clonotype has more than one count but fewer than ten. This sequence joins TRBV5-1 and TRBJ2-7, with TRBD2 identical over 9 bases. The trim removed 0 bases at V and 4 bases at J, leaving 11 bases unmatched. The CDR3 has 17 residues. Germline-derived CDR1 and CDR2 are SGHRS and YFSETQ. The CDR3 region has the DNA TGCGCCAGCAGCTTGGACGGATCCACTAGCGGGCAATACGAGCAGTACTTC. This sequence encodes CASSLDGSTSGQYEQYF.

This chain joins TRBV14 and TRBJ2-5; 14 bases line up with TRBD2. This CDR3 contains 17 residues. J gave up 5 bases and V 5 bases, and 10 bases lay outside the gene matches. Germline V gives CDR1 SGHDN, CDR2 FVKESK. The CDR3 region is CASSSGTSGRIGETQYF. The CDR3 region has the DNA TGTGCCAGCAGCTCCGGGACTAGCGGGAGAATTGGGGAGACCCAGTACTTC. The complete variable domain, with remaining parts taken from reference TRBV14 and TRBJ2-5, reads EAGVTQFPSHSVIEKGQTVTLRCDPISGHDNLYWYRRVMGKEIKFLLHFVKESKQDESGMPNNRFLAERTGGTYSTLKVQPAELEDSGVYFCASSSGTSGRIGETQYFGPGTRLLVL.

The DNA for the CDR3 is TGTGCCAGTAGTATTGACGCAGATACGCAGTATTTT. Its protein product is CASSIDADTQYF. This chain uses TRBV19 with TRBJ2-3; D is uncertain. Germline CDR1 is LNHDA and CDR2 is SQIVND (reference sequence). Trimming took 3 bases from V and 4 from J, leaving 5 bases between them. CDR3 length: 12 amino acids.

The table lists this clonotype with many counts. V and J are TRBV29-1 and TRBJ1-1; TRBD1 might be the D (6 bases). Germline CDR1 SQVTM, CDR2 ANQGSEA. CDR3 length equals 13 residues. V was cut by 7 bases and J by 1 base, with 13 bases left in between. The CDR3 region is CSGGAGANTEAFF. CDR3 nucleotides: TGCAGCGGGGGGGCAGGGGCGAACACTGAAGCTTTCTTT.

CDR3 residues: CASSLGPRVDSEAFF. DNA for the CDR3: TGTGCCAGCAGCTTAGGACCCAGGGTCGACTCTGAAGCTTTCTTT. The rearrangement joins TRBV7-2 to TRBJ1-1; D possibly corresponds to TRBD1 (5 bases). Germline V CDR1 and CDR2: SGHTA, FQGNSA. The CDR3 contains 15 residues. V was clipped by 1 base and J by 6 bases, with 15 bases between them.

The chain has TRBV5-6 and TRBJ2-1; 12 positions match TRBD2. The CDR3 is made up of 15 amino acids. J lost 13 bases, V lost 4 bases, and 12 bases had no gene match. Per the germline V gene, CDR1 is SGHDT and CDR2 is YYEEEE. In DNA, the CDR3 is TGTGCCAGCAGCCCAGAAGGACTAGCGGGGCTACCACAGTTCTTC. Protein: CASSPEGLAGLPQFF.

This clonotype was seen ten or more times. The chain employs TRBV25-1 and TRBJ2-3; D remains unclear. Per germline, CDR1 MGHDK and CDR2 SYGVNS. This CDR3 is built from 13 residues. V lost 1 base and J 4 bases, leaving 6 bases between the germline ends. The CDR3 loop is CASSESVADTQYF. The CDR3 nucleotides are TGTGCCAGCAGTGAATCTGTAGCAGATACGCAGTATTTT.

For the CDR3, the DNA is TGTGCCAGCAGCTCTCCCGGGCGGCATGGAAGCTCCTACAATGAGCAGTTCTTC. Protein: CASSSPGRHGSSYNEQFF. J is TRBJ2-1 and V is TRBV11-2; the D is unclear. Per the germline V gene, CDR1 is SGHAT and CDR2 is FQNNGV. Trimming removed 4 bases at V and 0 bases at J, with 19 bases between. The length of the CDR3 is 18 residues.

The V call is TRBV5-1, the J call TRBJ2-7; TRBD2 might be the D (5 bases). The germline CDR1 and CDR2 sequences are SGHRS and YFSETQ. CDR3 length: 15 residues. V was cut by 5 bases and J by 3 bases, with 18 bases left in between. This chain's CDR3 is CASSPPRGNDYEQYF. CDR3 sequence (DNA): TGCGCCAGCAGTCCCCCCCGGGGAAACGACTACGAGCAGTACTTC.

This clonotype showed up just a few times. The chain recombines TRBV14 with TRBJ1-4, with D hard to call. The CDR3 loop spans 16 amino acids. Trimming left V 1 base short and J 7 bases short, with 16 bases between. The germline CDR1 and CDR2 sequences are SGHDN and FVKESK. CDR3 region: CASSQVRHPLREKLFF. CDR3 bases: TGTGCCAGCAGCCAAGTTCGACATCCATTACGTGAAAAACTGTTTTTT. The full variable domain, completed using reference TRBV14 and TRBJ1-4, is EAGVTQFPSHSVIEKGQTVTLRCDPISGHDNLYWYRRVMGKEIKFLLHFVKESKQDESGMPNNRFLAERTGGTYSTLKVQPAELEDSGVYFCASSQVRHPLREKLFFGSGTQLSVL.

This clonotype was counted between two and nine times. V gene TRBV20-1 combines with J gene TRBJ2-5; D gene ambiguous. The ends were cut back, 3 bases at V and 7 bases at J, with 9 bases in the middle. CDR3 length: 11 amino acids. Per the germline V gene, CDR1 is DFQATT and CDR2 is SNEGSKA (reference sequence). CDR3: CSAREEWTQYF. The CDR3 coding sequence is TGCAGTGCTAGGGAAGAGTGGACCCAGTACTTC.

The chain recombines TRBV10-2 with TRBJ2-5; D uncertain. CDR3 length: 14 amino acids. V lost 8 bases and J 3 bases, leaving 16 bases between the germline ends. From germline, CDR1 is WSHSY and CDR2 SAAADI. The DNA for the CDR3 is TGCGCCAGCGGTCATGGTGTCGGAGAAGAGACCCAGTACTTC. Its translation is CASGHGVGEETQYF.

This clonotype showed up many times. This rearrangement joins TRBV25-1 to TRBJ1-2; D is undetermined. The length of the CDR3 is 13 residues. Germline V CDR1 and CDR2: MGHDK, SYGVNS. Trimming stripped 4 bases from V and 7 bases from J, with 13 bases between. CDR3 sequence reads: CASSGASGSGYTF. The CDR3 DNA follows: TGTGCCAGCAGTGGAGCTTCCGGCTCTGGCTACACCTTC.

In this sample, this clonotype turned up a few times. The rearrangement links TRBV12-3 or TRBV12-4 to TRBJ2-5; 11 bases map to TRBD1. CDR3 length: 17 amino acids. The trim removed 1 base at V and 4 bases at J, leaving 8 bases unmatched. The CDR3 DNA is TGTGCCAGCAGTTTAGATTTAGGACAGGGGGCTTCAGAGACCCAGTACTTC. It is translated as CASSLDLGQGASETQYF.

This chain uses TRBV13 with TRBJ2-5; 7 bases are a match to TRBD2. The ends lost 1 base at V and 3 bases at J; junction bases unmatched: 5. The CDR3 loop spans 15 amino acids. The germline V gene has CDR1 PRHDT and CDR2 FYEKMQ (reference sequence). CDR3 DNA sequence: TGTGCCAGCAGCTTAGCGGGAGGACGAGAAGAGACCCAGTACTTC. Translating gives CASSLAGGREETQYF. Supplemented by reference TRBV13 and TRBJ2-5, the full variable domain reads AAGVIQSPRHLIKEKRETATLKCYPIPRHDTVYWYQQGPGQDPQFLISFYEKMQSDKGSIPDRFSAQQFSDYHSELNMSSLELGDSALYFCASSLAGGREETQYFGPGTRLLVL.

This clonotype was counted only a few times. The chain carries TRBV11-2 and TRBJ2-1; 8 bases are shared with TRBD1. The CDR3 spans 15 residues. V was clipped by 1 base and J by 4 bases; unmatched bases: 3. Germline V gene lookup returns CDR1 SGHAT and CDR2 FQNNGV. In DNA form, the CDR3 reads TGTGCCAGCAGCTTAGGAGGACAGGGTTACAATGAGCAGTTCTTC. Its protein is CASSLGGQGYNEQFF.